These 27 T cell receptor beta chains came from one sample sequenced in a study of beta chain features in type 1 diabetes. General observations from the study: Researchers report that Type 1 diabetes patients had moderately but significantly shorter TCRB CDR3s across all four CD4+ subsets.

Reverse transcription of all isolated RNA meant that expressed TCRB transcripts were sequenced. TCRdb keeps only in-frame clones here, not all; method: immunoSEQ multiplex PCR. The table shows under 300,000 clones, with around 21% occurring only once. What these receptors recognize is not known. Sequencing was carried out using naive CD4+ T cells from blood. The receptors were sampled from a woman between 35 and 50 years old with type 1 diabetes.

The genes are TRBV4-3 and TRBJ1-2, with a tentative D call TRBD1 (6 bases). The CDR3 has 16 amino acids. Deletions cut 0 bases from V and 4 bases from J, with 15 bases between. Per germline, CDR1 LGHNA and CDR2 YSLEER. The CDR3 sequence: CASSQDQPGETYGYTF. For the CDR3, the DNA is TGCGCCAGCAGCCAAGATCAGCCAGGGGAGACCTATGGCTACACCTTC.

This clone occurred a few times. The chain couples TRBV28 to TRBJ2-4, with a tentative D call TRBD2 (5 bases). The CDR3 loop spans 13 amino acids. With 4 bases removed from V and 6 bases from J, the gap between germline ends came to 10 bases. CDR1 and CDR2 (germline): MDHEN, SYDVKM. CDR3 in amino acids: CASSSSNRNIQYF. Written as DNA, the CDR3 is TGTGCCAGCAGTTCTAGCAACCGAAACATTCAGTACTTC.

J is TRBJ2-7 and V is TRBV9; TRBD2 is a possible D gene (6 bases). CDR1 and CDR2 (germline): SGDLS, YYNGEE. The CDR3 is made up of 19 amino acids. The V and J ends lost 4 bases and 2 bases respectively, with 28 bases between them. Here the CDR3 DNA reads TGTGCCAGCAGCCCCCGACTAGGAGGAACCAGTTCTCATACCTACGAGCAGTACTTC. This translates into CASSPRLGGTSSHTYEQYF. The full variable domain, rest sourced from reference TRBV9 and TRBJ2-7, is DSGVTQTPKHLITATGQRVTLRCSPRSGDLSVYWYQQSLDQGLQFLIQYYNGEERAKGNILERFSAQQFPDLHSELNLSSLELGDSALYFCASSPRLGGTSSHTYEQYFGPGTRLTVT.

CDR3 sequence reads: CASSPGQRTGELFF. CDR3 nucleotide sequence: TGTGCCAGCTCACCCGGACAGCGGACCGGGGAGCTGTTTTTT. The chain recombines TRBV18 with TRBJ2-2; perhaps TRBD1 as D (6 bases). V shed 3 bases and J shed 5 bases, with 10 bases lying between them. Germline V gene data show CDR1 as KGHSH and CDR2 as LQKENI. This CDR3 comprises 14 residues. The full variable domain, with the rest looked up from reference TRBV18 and TRBJ2-2, is NAGVMQNPRHLVRRRGQEARLRCSPMKGHSHVYWYRQLPEEGLKFMVYLQKENIIDESGMPKERFSAEFPKEGPSILRIQQVVRGDSAAYFCASSPGQRTGELFFGEGSRLTVL.

The sample holds a few counts of this clone. J is TRBJ1-1 and V is TRBV7-8; possible D gene TRBD1, 5 bases. V was cut by 5 bases and J by 1 base, with 17 bases left in between. The germline V gene has CDR1 SGHVS and CDR2 FQNEAQ. The CDR3 has 16 residues. Written as DNA, the CDR3 is TGTGCCAGCAGCCAGGGCTCGGGGGAGCCGAACACTGAAGCTTTCTTT. This encodes CASSQGSGEPNTEAFF.

This clone was recorded a few times. One junction end does not reproduce the germline sequence, and a read error may be involved. The chain combines TRBV2 with TRBJ2-4; 12 bases agree with TRBD1. Germline V gene data show CDR1 as SNHLY and CDR2 as FYNNEI. The CDR3 extends over 11 amino acids. In DNA form, the CDR3 reads TGTGCCAGCAGTGCCCCGGGACAGGGGGCCTTC. It encodes CASSAPGQGAF.

The chain uses TRBV9 and TRBJ1-2; 7 nucleotides match TRBD1. This CDR3 is built from 12 residues. Per the germline V gene, CDR1 is SGDLS and CDR2 is YYNGEE. V trimming: 4 bases; J trimming: 7 bases; junction bases outside the gene matches: 4. Written as DNA, the CDR3 is TGTGCCAGCAGCAGACAGGGTGCTGGCTACACCTTC. This encodes CASSRQGAGYTF.

This clone was observed a few times. V gene TRBV28 combines with J gene TRBJ2-7, with 10 bases that match TRBD2. CDR3 length equals 16 residues. Germline V lookup: CDR1 MDHEN, CDR2 SYDVKM. V lost 5 bases to trimming and J lost 5 bases; unmatched junction nucleotides: 12. CDR3 bases: TGTGCCAGCAGTGAGCAAGGACTAGCGGTGCGGGACGAGCAGTACTTC. This codes for CASSEQGLAVRDEQYF.

This clone was found a few times. This sequence joins TRBV28 and TRBJ1-4; a weak D match, TRBD1 (6 bases). The CDR3 runs 14 residues. Trimming left V 10 bases short and J 8 bases short, with 20 bases between. Germline loops: CDR1 MDHEN, CDR2 SYDVKM. The CDR3 region has the DNA TGTGCCACCAGGGGAGGGACAACGGGCGAAAAACTGTTTTTT. It translates to CATRGGTTGEKLFF.

The chain has TRBV19 and TRBJ2-1; 7 bases are a match to TRBD2. After removal of 1 base from V and 7 bases from J, the junction contained 4 bases not matched to a gene. The germline V gene encodes CDR1 LNHDA and CDR2 SQIVND (reference sequence). This CDR3 contains 14 residues. The CDR3 DNA sequence: TGTGCCAGTAGTATAGGGGGGGGAGGGAATGAGCAGTTCTTC. It specifies CASSIGGGGNEQFF.

The table lists this clone with a few counts. V is TRBV7-6 and J is TRBJ1-1; weak D call: TRBD1 (6 bases). Per the germline V gene, CDR1 is SGHVS and CDR2 is FNYEAQ. The V and J ends lost 4 bases and 0 bases respectively, with 15 bases between them. The CDR3 totals 16 residues. The CDR3 loop is CASSSAGTLMNTEAFF. The DNA of the CDR3 is TGTGCCAGCAGCTCCGCCGGGACACTAATGAACACTGAAGCTTTCTTT.

This clone has only a few counts. The chain recombines TRBV11-2 with TRBJ2-1; 7 positions match TRBD2. This CDR3 is 15 amino acids long. Germline V gives CDR1 SGHAT, CDR2 FQNNGV. V was clipped by 5 bases and J by 7 bases; unmatched bases: 11. The chain's CDR3 is CASSAGTTGSNEQFF. The CDR3 DNA is TGTGCCAGCAGCGCGGGGACTACAGGTTCTAATGAGCAGTTCTTC.

The V gene is TRBV14, the J gene TRBJ2-1, with a possible D match to TRBD1 (6 bases). Trimming stripped 4 bases from V and 2 bases from J, with 18 bases between. CDR1 and CDR2 (germline): SGHDN, FVKESK. The CDR3 runs 17 residues. CDR3 DNA: TGTGCCAGCAGCCGGTCTTCAGGGGCATTCACCTACAATGAGCAGTTCTTC. This sequence encodes CASSRSSGAFTYNEQFF.

The chain combines TRBV27 with TRBJ1-5; perhaps TRBD1 as D (6 bases). The germline V gene has CDR1 MNHEY and CDR2 SMNVEV (reference sequence). With 6 bases removed from V and 1 base from J, the gap between germline ends came to 13 bases. The CDR3 has 15 residues. This CDR3 reads CASRDGQGSNQPQHF. The CDR3 DNA reads as TGTGCCAGCAGAGATGGGCAGGGGAGCAATCAGCCCCAGCATTTT.

The rearrangement uses TRBV29-1 and TRBJ2-1; 11 nucleotides line up with TRBD2. This CDR3 has 14 amino acids. V lost 7 bases, J lost 7 bases, and 9 bases stayed unmatched. From germline, CDR1 is SQVTM and CDR2 ANQGSEA. The CDR3 DNA reads TGCAGCGCTCTTAGCGGGAGGGCCGGGAATGAGCAGTTCTTC. Amino acid sequence: CSALSGRAGNEQFF.

This clone has a handful of counts. The chain links TRBV2 to TRBJ2-7, with 7 positions matching TRBD2. Per the germline V gene, CDR1 is SNHLY and CDR2 is FYNNEI. The V segment lost 1 base and the J segment 2 bases; nucleotides outside the gene matches: 2. CDR3 length equals 14 residues. CDR3 sequence reads: CASSEGTRPYEQYF. The CDR3, as DNA: TGTGCCAGCAGTGAAGGGACTAGGCCCTACGAGCAGTACTTC.

This rearrangement joins TRBV27 to TRBJ1-5; D uncertain. The CDR3 length is 11 residues. V was cut by 8 bases and J by 7 bases, with 9 bases left in between. In germline, CDR1 is MNHEY, CDR2 SMNVEV (reference sequence). The CDR3 DNA reads as TGTGCCAGCGGAGAAGAGCAGCCCCAGCATTTT. Its translation: CASGEEQPQHF.

This clone was seen a handful of times. The chain employs TRBV7-9 and TRBJ1-1; no clear D. Germline values: CDR1 SEHNR, CDR2 FQNEAQ (reference sequence). Trimming cost V 5 bases and J 2 bases, with 3 bases left between them. The CDR3 length is 11 residues. This chain's CDR3 is CASSLNTEAFF. For the CDR3, the DNA is TGTGCCAGCAGCCTCAACACTGAAGCTTTCTTT. Together with reference TRBV7-9 and TRBJ1-1, the CDR3 gives the full variable domain: DTGVSQNPRHKITKRGQNVTFRCDPISEHNRLYWYRQTLGQGPEFLTYFQNEAQLEKSRLLSDRFSAERPKGSFSTLEIQRTEQGDSAMYLCASSLNTEAFFGQGTRLTVV.

V is TRBV5-5 and J is TRBJ1-5, with 8 bases aligning to TRBD1. Germline V gene sequence: CDR1 SGHKS, CDR2 YYEKEE (reference sequence). V trimming: 4 bases; J trimming: 4 bases; junction bases outside the gene matches: 10. The CDR3 contains 16 residues. CDR3 protein: CASSPGQGKGNQPQHF. Written as DNA, the CDR3 is TGTGCCAGCAGCCCCGGACAGGGAAAAGGTAATCAGCCCCAGCATTTT.

This clone was counted a few times. In the same sample, other DNA sequences code for this CDR3. CDR3: CAISPGQQETQYF. CDR3 sequence (DNA): TGTGCCATCAGCCCGGGACAGCAAGAGACCCAGTACTTC. J is TRBJ2-5 and V is TRBV10-3, with 7 bases aligning to TRBD1. The CDR3 spans 13 residues. Germline trimming cut 6 bases from V and 2 bases from J; bases unmatched to any gene: 3. The germline CDR1 and CDR2 sequences are ENHRY and SYGVKD.

This clone was recorded a few times. This sequence joins TRBV10-3 and TRBJ1-4; D is perhaps TRBD1 (5 bases). Germline values: CDR1 ENHRY, CDR2 SYGVKD. Trimming removed 8 bases at V and 4 bases at J, with 11 bases between. This CDR3 is 13 amino acids long. The CDR3 DNA reads as TGTGCCATCCAGGGCAGCCGTAATGAAAAACTGTTTTTT. This translates into CAIQGSRNEKLFF.

The genes are TRBV4-3 and TRBJ2-1; the D is unclear. The CDR3 runs to 14 residues. Trimming removed 1 base at V and 6 bases at J, with 10 bases between. CDR1 and CDR2 from the germline V gene are LGHNA and YSLEER. CDR3 coding DNA: TGCGCCAGCAGCCAAGTTGCAGGTCTCAATGAGCAGTTCTTC. Amino acids: CASSQVAGLNEQFF.

The V gene is TRBV25-1, the J gene TRBJ1-1; D remains unclear. Germline assignment: CDR1 MGHDK and CDR2 SYGVNS. The CDR3 is 13 amino acids. V dropped 7 bases and J dropped 5 bases, with 14 bases sitting between them. The CDR3 loop reads CASTFVAETEAFF. CDR3 DNA sequence: TGTGCCAGCACCTTCGTCGCGGAGACTGAAGCTTTCTTT.

This clone was detected only a few times. The genes are TRBV25-1 and TRBJ1-4; D is possibly TRBD1 (6 bases). V was pared by 8 bases and J by 2 bases, with 12 bases between. This CDR3 has 14 amino acids. The V gene's germline CDR1 is MGHDK and CDR2 SYGVNS. CDR3 residues: CASGNRDTNEKLFF. In DNA form, the CDR3 reads TGTGCCAGCGGTAACAGGGATACTAATGAAAAACTGTTTTTT.

This clone occurred a few times. This sequence joins TRBV27 and TRBJ2-7; 8 bases match TRBD1. This CDR3 is built from 14 residues. V shed 2 bases and J 3 bases; nucleotides not matched to a gene: 3. CDR1 MNHEY and CDR2 SMNVEV come from the germline V gene (reference sequence). Here the CDR3 reads CASSLQGANYEQYF. CDR3 coding DNA: TGTGCCAGCAGTTTACAGGGGGCGAACTACGAGCAGTACTTC.

The chain recombines TRBV29-1 with TRBJ1-1; D possibly corresponds to TRBD1 (5 bases). This CDR3 has 13 amino acids. Germline loops: CDR1 SQVTM, CDR2 ANQGSEA. With 7 bases removed from V and 1 base from J, the gap between germline ends came to 13 bases. The CDR3 sequence is CSARKQENTEAFF. The CDR3 DNA sequence: TGCAGCGCCCGAAAACAGGAGAACACTGAAGCTTTCTTT.

J is TRBJ2-2 and V is TRBV7-3; D gene unclear. CDR3 length equals 15 residues. Germline V gene lookup returns CDR1 SGHTA and CDR2 FQGTGA. The V end was cut by 5 bases, the J end by 1 base, with 11 bases between. CDR3 in amino acids: CASSRRGLNTGELFF. CDR3 nucleotides: TGTGCCAGCAGCCGGCGAGGTCTGAACACCGGGGAGCTGTTTTTT.